This TCR beta chain is drawn from a study of shared clonotypes between healthy human individuals. Study-wide results and limits: It was the non-shared clonotypes that had lower generation probabilities than clonotypes shared by all four donors.

Trimming left V 1 base short and J 8 bases short, with 17 bases between. Germline V lookup: CDR1 LNHNV, CDR2 YYDKDF (reference sequence). The CDR3 spans 15 residues. As to this clone: Its antigen remains unidentified.

Every immunoSEQ plate was one replicate of a subset's evenly spread DNA. TCRdb's table, derived via immunoSEQ multiplex PCR, lists solely in-frame clones and lacks some. In the table there are millions of clones, approximately 92% of which are singletons. The sequence was obtained from a man younger than 30 in good health. Sequencing used naive CD4+ T cells sorted from blood. The subset is: CD45RA+ positively selected. The J gene is TRBJ1-2, the V gene TRBV15; tentative D call: TRBD1 (6 bases). The CDR3 sequence is CATSRGTALQGGYTF. The DNA for the CDR3 is TGTGCCACCAGCAGAGGGACAGCCCTTCAAGGGGGCTACACCTTC.